Below are 5 T cell receptor beta chains sequenced from a single sample in a study of Ad26.COV2.S vaccination and SARS-CoV-2 variants. Noted treatment: 15 to 20 received Ad26.COV2.S at low or high dose, single or two shots; several received placebo; per-sample allocation not given. Samples were taken on day 63 after the first vaccine or placebo injection. Using immunoSEQ multiplex PCR, the repertoire was profiled, and TCRdb retains in-frame clones only, with some absent. The sample yields about 350,000 clones, approximately 86% seen once. The input for sequencing was peripheral blood, taken in a trial of Ad26.COV2.S vaccine versus placebo. The receptors shown here come from a person aged 18 to 65 who received the Ad26.COV2.S COVID-19 vaccine or a placebo.

The V call is TRBV3-1 (or the pseudogene TRBV3-2), the J call TRBJ2-1, with 7 bases that match TRBD2. The CDR3 runs 17 residues. CDR1 and CDR2 (germline): LGHDT, YNNKEL (reference sequence). Losses at the gene ends were 4 bases for V and 3 bases for J; bases not matched to a gene: 12. The CDR3 loop reads CASSPWESSGFYNEQFF. The CDR3 DNA is TGTGCCAGCAGCCCCTGGGAGTCTAGCGGATTCTACAATGAGCAGTTCTTC.

The chain uses TRBV4-3 and TRBJ2-7; the match to TRBD2 covers 7 bases. The CDR3 totals 16 residues. Germline-derived CDR1 and CDR2 are LGHNA and YSLEER. V shed 1 base and J 3 bases; nucleotides not matched to a gene: 9. Here the CDR3 DNA reads TGCGCCAGCAGCCAAGTGGCGGGGGAGGGCGGCTACGAGCAGTACTTC. Protein product: CASSQVAGEGGYEQYF.

The CDR3 is CAITQGAERAYEQYF. The CDR3 DNA reads as TGTGCCATCACCCAGGGGGCAGAAAGAGCCTACGAGCAGTACTTC. This rearrangement joins TRBV10-3 to TRBJ2-7; 8 bases line up with TRBD1. The CDR3 is 15 residues long. Germline V gives CDR1 ENHRY, CDR2 SYGVKD. V gave up 7 bases and J gave up 2 bases; unmatched junction bases: 10.

This clone was seen a single time. This chain uses TRBV5-1 with TRBJ1-2; tentatively, D is TRBD1 (5 bases). The germline CDR1 and CDR2 sequences are SGHRS and YFSETQ. Trimming pared 3 bases from V and 8 bases from J, leaving 14 bases between. The CDR3 consists of 13 residues. The CDR3, as DNA: TGCGCCAGCAGCTCCCCGGGGGGAGAGGGCTACACCTTC. Protein sequence: CASSSPGGEGYTF.

The chain has TRBV24-1 and TRBJ2-5; TRBD2 matches 9 bases. The germline CDR1 and CDR2 sequences are KGHDR and SFDVKD. V shed 4 bases, J shed 2 bases, and the junction held 7 bases outside the gene matches. The length of the CDR3 is 16 residues. The CDR3 region is CATSDLGRGGQETQYF. CDR3 in DNA: TGTGCCACCAGTGACCTTGGGCGGGGGGGGCAAGAGACCCAGTACTTC.